Each of the 16 T cell receptor beta chains below was sequenced from the same sample in a study of cytomegalovirus exposure and HLA in healthy donors. The PCR employed 60 Vbeta primers together with 13 Jbeta primers. The table came from immunoSEQ multiplex PCR; TCRdb's copy has only in-frame clones and leaves some out. The sample lists 150,000 to 200,000 clones; around two thirds were seen once. The sequenced material came from PBMCs. These receptor sequences come from a young man in good health and CMV-seropositive.

This clone was observed once. The chain links TRBV25-1 to TRBJ1-5; D possibly corresponds to TRBD1 (6 bases). Germline V gives CDR1 MGHDK, CDR2 SYGVNS. V lost 6 bases, J lost 6 bases, and 18 bases lay in between. The CDR3 length is 15 residues. CDR3 region: CASSPADSDFQPQHF. The DNA for the CDR3 is TGTGCCAGCAGCCCCGCGGACAGCGACTTTCAGCCCCAGCATTTT. Supplemented by reference TRBV25-1 and TRBJ1-5, the full variable domain reads EADIYQTPRYLVIGTGKKITLECSQTMGHDKMYWYQQDPGMELHLIHYSYGVNSTEKGDLSSESTVSRIRTEHFPLTLESARPSHTSQYLCASSPADSDFQPQHFGDGTRLSIL.

This clone has just a few counts. The rearrangement links TRBV5-1 to TRBJ2-7; 7 nucleotides align to TRBD2. CDR1 is SGHRS, CDR2 YFSETQ, per germline. With V trimmed by 4 bases and J by 5 bases, 12 bases remained unmatched. The CDR3 runs to 15 residues. CDR3 in DNA: TGCGCCAGCAGCAACCCTTTGGGAGGGTTCCACGAGCAGTACTTC. This translates into CASSNPLGGFHEQYF.

The chain employs TRBV30 and TRBJ1-3, with 8 bases lining up with TRBD1. The V gene end was trimmed by 5 bases and the J gene end by 2 bases; junction bases not matched to a gene: 11. The length of the CDR3 is 16 residues. Germline CDR1 and CDR2: GTSNPN and SVGIG (reference sequence). Written as DNA, the CDR3 is TGTGCCTGGGGAGTCGCAGGGGGCGCCGCTGGAAACACCATATATTTT. Translation gives CAWGVAGGAAGNTIYF.

This clone has more than one count but fewer than ten. The chain couples TRBV10-3 to TRBJ2-3; TRBD2 aligns across 9 bases. The germline V gene has CDR1 ENHRY and CDR2 SYGVKD. V dropped 7 bases and J dropped 0; count of bases not matched to a gene: 5. CDR3 length equals 15 residues. CDR3 sequence (DNA): TGTGCCATCAAGGCGGGAGGGGATAGCACAGATACGCAGTATTTT. It encodes CAIKAGGDSTDTQYF.

This clone was seen more than once but under ten times. The rearrangement joins TRBV11-2 to TRBJ2-7; 11 nucleotides match TRBD2. Germline values: CDR1 SGHAT, CDR2 FQNNGV. The trim removed 5 bases at V and 4 bases at J, leaving 7 bases unmatched. This CDR3 is built from 15 residues. The CDR3 coding sequence is TGTGCCAGCAGCCCGGGACTAGCGGAAAGATACGAGCAGTACTTC. It codes for CASSPGLAERYEQYF.

The chain joins TRBV19 to TRBJ2-5; D may be TRBD1 (6 bases). V lost 2 bases and J 2 bases, leaving 15 bases between the germline ends. CDR3 length: 16 amino acids. CDR1 is LNHDA and CDR2 is SQIVND in the germline V gene (reference sequence). As DNA, the CDR3 is TGTGCCAGTAGTATATGGGGCCGGACAGATCAAGAGACCCAGTACTTC. This sequence encodes CASSIWGRTDQETQYF.

The chain joins TRBV11-2 to TRBJ2-2; TRBD2 might be the D (6 bases). The CDR3 totals 15 residues. CDR1 and CDR2 from the germline V gene are SGHAT and FQNNGV. V lost 5 bases, J lost 5 bases, and 15 bases lay in between. DNA of the CDR3: TGTGCCAGCAGCGCCTTTTCTGGGGGGACCGGGGAGCTGTTTTTT. Translating it yields CASSAFSGGTGELFF. The whole variable domain, remainder taken from reference TRBV11-2 and TRBJ2-2, is EAGVAQSPRYKIIEKRQSVAFWCNPISGHATLYWYQQILGQGPKLLIQFQNNGVVDDSQLPKDRFSAERLKGVDSTLKIQPAKLEDSAVYLCASSAFSGGTGELFFGEGSRLTVL.

The V call is TRBV14, the J call TRBJ1-2; no definite D call. CDR3 length equals 14 residues. Germline loops: CDR1 SGHDN, CDR2 FVKESK. V lost 2 bases, J lost 7 bases, and 14 bases lay in between. Written as DNA, the CDR3 is TGTGCCAGCAGCCAATTTTACGGGATTTTTGGCTACACCTTC. It codes for CASSQFYGIFGYTF.

The rearrangement joins TRBV27 to TRBJ2-1; 11 nucleotides match TRBD2. The length of the CDR3 is 20 residues. The germline gives CDR1 MNHEY, CDR2 SMNVEV (reference sequence). J gave up 3 bases and V 6 bases, and 19 bases lay outside the gene matches. The CDR3 nucleotides read TGTGCCAGCAGCCGTTATTTTCGTTTTAGCGGGAGGGTAAACTACAATGAGCAGTTCTTC. It is translated as CASSRYFRFSGRVNYNEQFF.

This chain uses TRBV2 with TRBJ1-4; D might be TRBD1 (6 bases). The CDR3 is 15 amino acids. With 11 bases removed from V and 5 bases from J, the gap between germline ends came to 21 bases. Germline CDR1 reads SNHLY; CDR2 reads FYNNEI. The CDR3 DNA reads as TGTGCCTCCAACTTATGGGGGGGCGCGAATGAAAAACTGTTTTTT. The encoded protein is CASNLWGGANEKLFF.

V gene TRBV19 combines with J gene TRBJ2-7, with no clear D. The V gene lost 4 bases and the J gene lost 1 base, with 14 bases spanning the gap. Germline CDR1 and CDR2: LNHDA and SQIVND (reference sequence). The CDR3 totals 15 residues. This CDR3 is CASSRRPTDSYEQYF. In DNA, the CDR3 is TGTGCCAGTAGTAGGCGCCCCACAGATTCCTACGAGCAGTACTTC.

The genes are TRBV5-6 and TRBJ2-7, with a possible D match to TRBD1 (6 bases). The V gene's germline CDR1 is SGHDT and CDR2 YYEEEE. The length of the CDR3 is 14 residues. With 4 bases removed from V and 1 base from J, the gap between germline ends came to 12 bases. The CDR3 region is CASSPEGQSYEQYF. Here the CDR3 DNA reads TGTGCCAGCAGCCCCGAAGGACAGTCCTACGAGCAGTACTTC.

The V call is TRBV5-1, the J call TRBJ2-1; TRBD1 might be the D (5 bases). The CDR3 has 14 residues. Germline V gene sequence: CDR1 SGHRS, CDR2 YFSETQ. Trimming shortened V by 0 bases and J by 10 bases, and 14 bases separated the two germline ends. The CDR3 region has the DNA TGCGCCAGCAGCTTGGAGGGGTCGGGTAGCGAGCAGTTCTTC. Amino acids: CASSLEGSGSEQFF.

This clone turned up a few times. One end of the junction fails to match germline, which may point to a read error. The CDR3 region is CSSSPRTGFGEEKLFF. CDR3 sequence (DNA): TGTTCCAGCAGCCCACGGACTGGGTTCGGAGAAGAAAAACTGTTTTTT. V gene TRBV7-9 combines with J gene TRBJ1-4, with no clear D. Per germline, CDR1 SEHNR and CDR2 FQNEAQ (reference sequence). The CDR3 consists of 16 residues. Together with reference TRBV7-9 and TRBJ1-4, the CDR3 gives the full variable domain: DTGVSQNPRHKITKRGQNVTFRCDPISEHNRLYWYRQTLGQGPEFLTYFQNEAQLEKSRLLSDRFSAERPKGSFSTLEIQRTEQGDSAMYLCSSSPRTGFGEEKLFFGSGTQLSVL.

The chain employs TRBV30 and TRBJ2-2; 10 bases are shared with TRBD2. V was clipped by 8 bases and J by 7 bases; unmatched bases: 10. This CDR3 has 14 amino acids. Per germline, CDR1 GTSNPN and CDR2 SVGIG (reference sequence). CDR3 region: CARGRLAGVGELFF. The CDR3 nucleotides are TGTGCCCGAGGGAGGCTAGCGGGAGTCGGGGAGCTGTTTTTT.

V is TRBV5-6 and J is TRBJ2-7; TRBD2 matches 7 bases. There are 13 residues in the CDR3. The V and J ends lost 4 bases and 3 bases, in that order; junction bases with no gene match: 4. In germline, CDR1 is SGHDT, CDR2 YYEEEE. The CDR3 DNA reads TGTGCCAGCAGCCCGACTAGCTTCTACGAGCAGTACTTC. Encoded protein: CASSPTSFYEQYF.